Presented here are 6 T cell receptor beta chains from one specimen sequenced in a study of radiation and T cells in renal cell carcinoma. Only in-frame clones appear in the TCRdb table, and some are missing; sequencing was by immunoSEQ multiplex PCR. The table includes 95,000 or so clones, 86% detected once. The time point here: baseline pretreatment blood. Treatment: 15 Gy SBRT to primary tumor, nephrectomy 4 weeks later. The sequenced sample was blood, obtained from a patient whose treatment included radiotherapy and nephrectomy. These receptors were taken from a man aged 45-60 years with renal cell carcinoma.

This chain links TRBV11-2 with TRBJ2-3, with 7 bases lining up with TRBD2. V was pared by 0 bases and J by 1 base, with 13 bases of the junction left unmatched. From germline, CDR1 is SGHAT and CDR2 FQNNGV. The CDR3 extends over 19 amino acids. The CDR3 reads CASSLDRGDWLMGTDTQYF. The CDR3 DNA sequence: TGTGCCAGCAGCTTAGATCGGGGGGATTGGCTGATGGGCACAGATACGCAGTATTTT.

This clone was recorded only once. The chain couples TRBV30 to TRBJ1-3; D unresolved. The germline CDR1 and CDR2 sequences are GTSNPN and SVGIG (reference sequence). The CDR3 sequence is 16 residues long. The V end lost 4 bases, the J end lost 6 bases, and 22 bases lay between the germline ends. DNA for the CDR3: TGTGCCTGGATTACTTGGACTCCGACTCCTGTAAACACCATATATTTT. Translation: CAWITWTPTPVNTIYF.

The rearrangement links TRBV5-8 to TRBJ2-2, with D possibly being TRBD2 (5 bases). Per the germline V gene, CDR1 is SGHTS and CDR2 is YDEGEE. V dropped 5 bases and J dropped 6 bases, with 17 bases sitting between them. The length of the CDR3 is 15 residues. The CDR3 DNA reads as TGTGCCAGCAGGATCCGGACTCCCGGTGCCGGGGAGCTGTTTTTT. Translation gives CASRIRTPGAGELFF.

The chain uses TRBV5-1 and TRBJ1-2; TRBD1 matches at 11 bases. Germline V gene data show CDR1 as SGHRS and CDR2 as YFSETQ. This CDR3 is 15 amino acids long. The V gene end was trimmed by 4 bases and the J gene end by 6 bases; junction bases not matched to a gene: 8. The CDR3 DNA reads TGCGCCAGCAGCGCGGCGCTGGGACAGGGGGATGGCTACACCTTC. Translated, it gives CASSAALGQGDGYTF.

The chain employs TRBV2 and TRBJ1-5; no reliable D call. Germline assignment: CDR1 SNHLY and CDR2 FYNNEI. Trimming removed 5 bases from V and 4 bases from J, with 9 bases in between. The CDR3 runs to 13 residues. CDR3: CASSYIANQPQHF. For the CDR3, the DNA is TGTGCCAGCAGTTATATAGCAAATCAGCCCCAGCATTTT.

The chain carries TRBV27 and TRBJ2-7; the match to TRBD1 covers 8 bases. The CDR3 is 15 amino acids. Trimming cost V 5 bases and J 0 bases; bases outside gene matches: 6. The V gene's germline CDR1 is MNHEY and CDR2 SMNVEV (reference sequence). Here the CDR3 DNA reads TGTGCCAGCAGTACCCCAGGACAGGGCTCCTACGAGCAGTACTTC. Its translation is CASSTPGQGSYEQYF.